This T cell receptor (beta chain) was recovered during a study of CD8 T cells in ankylosing spondylitis. Study findings and constraints: Apparently characteristic of ankylosing spondylitis blood was a TCR beta motif (fewer than ten highly homologous variants).

The length of the CDR3 is 15 residues. Unmatched junction bases numbered 8, after V lost 5 bases and J lost 5 bases. Germline V gives CDR1 SGHTA, CDR2 FQGNSA. TCRdb passed the 5' RACE reads through MiXCR, listing each CDR3 protein once. The sample records 350,000 to 400,000 distinct CDR3 sequences, approximately 22% being singletons. About this clonotype itself: Antigen unknown.

The chain is built from TRBV7-2 and TRBJ2-3, with 9 bases aligning to TRBD2. The sequence was obtained from a male donor with ankylosing spondylitis or in good health (not recorded which). The specimen sequenced was blood, either unsorted or a sorted T cell fraction (not recorded which). Here the CDR3 reads CASSPTATSGDTQYF. The CDR3 bases are TGTGCCAGCAGCCCAACGGCGACTAGCGGAGATACGCAGTATTTT.